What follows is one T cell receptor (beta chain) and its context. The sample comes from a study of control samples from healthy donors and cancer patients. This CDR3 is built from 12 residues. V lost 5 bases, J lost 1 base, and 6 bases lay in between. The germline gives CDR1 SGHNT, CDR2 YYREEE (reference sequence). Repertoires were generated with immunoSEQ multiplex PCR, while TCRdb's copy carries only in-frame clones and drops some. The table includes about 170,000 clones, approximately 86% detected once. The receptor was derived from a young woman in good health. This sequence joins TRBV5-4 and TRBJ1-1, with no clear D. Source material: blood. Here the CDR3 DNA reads TGTGCCAGCAGAGAGGAGAACACTGAAGCTTTCTTT. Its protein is CASREENTEAFF.